The sequence of this T cell receptor beta chain was determined in a study of T-cell reconstitution after alpha-beta-depleted transplantation in children. Germline CDR1 ENHRY, CDR2 SYGVKD. The CDR3 sequence is 15 residues long. Trimming removed 3 bases from V and 1 base from J, with 9 bases in between. Construction of the TCRbeta library involved unique molecular identifiers. Via MiXCR, TCRdb re-called the PCR reads, giving one row per CDR3 protein. The table includes some 490,000 distinct CDR3 sequences, around an eighth detected once. This receptor was identified in a human donor who donated a stem cell graft to a child with combined immunodeficiency. Source: PBMCs from the stem cell graft donor, taken from the stem cell graft. V usage is TRBV10-3 and J usage is TRBJ2-2; a possible D gene is TRBD2 (6 bases). The CDR3 loop reads CAISERRENTGELFF. As DNA, the CDR3 is TGTGCCATCAGTGAAAGGCGGGAGAACACCGGGGAGCTGTTTTTT.